This TCR beta chain was sequenced in a study of CD8 T cells in Susac syndrome. In its sample, this clonotype was seen a few times. From germline, CDR1 is MDHEN and CDR2 SYDVKM. V was cut by 2 bases and J by 6 bases, with 0 bases left in between. The CDR3 totals 10 residues. The authors reverse transcribed roughly 0.5 to 1 ug RNA with random hexamers. Via MiXCR, TCRdb re-called the immunoSEQ multiplex PCR reads, giving one row per CDR3 protein. Found here are roughly 200,000 distinct CDR3 sequences, roughly 95% of them singletons; the top ten hold approximately 0.088%. This rearrangement joins TRBV28 to TRBJ2-3; D is uncertain. The source material was CD4+ T cells from PBMCs. This TCR came from a human donor with multiple sclerosis. CDR3 DNA sequence: TGTGCCAGCAGTTTAGATACGCAGTATTTT. Protein sequence: CASSLDTQYF.